The table lists the clone carrying this T cell receptor beta chain with a few counts. The record originates from a study of blood T cell repertoires in COVID-19. Donors were grouped by their self-reported clinical history. Measured with immunoSEQ multiplex PCR; TCRdb has only the in-frame clones, and not every one. Of roughly 400,000 clones in the sample, about 88% are singletons; the top ten hold less than 1.5%. The CDR3 runs to 16 residues. This chain uses TRBV21-1 with TRBJ2-7; TRBD2 is the table's D call, not checked against the DNA. TRBV21-1 is tagged as a pseudogene. The sample consisted of PBMCs or T cells enriched from blood (not recorded which). The clonotype originates from a woman younger than 35 who had been exposed to COVID-19. This CDR3 reads CASSKDGSGPPYEQYF. The DNA for the CDR3 is TGTGCCAGCAGCAAAGATGGTAGCGGACCTCCCTACGAGCAGTACTTC.